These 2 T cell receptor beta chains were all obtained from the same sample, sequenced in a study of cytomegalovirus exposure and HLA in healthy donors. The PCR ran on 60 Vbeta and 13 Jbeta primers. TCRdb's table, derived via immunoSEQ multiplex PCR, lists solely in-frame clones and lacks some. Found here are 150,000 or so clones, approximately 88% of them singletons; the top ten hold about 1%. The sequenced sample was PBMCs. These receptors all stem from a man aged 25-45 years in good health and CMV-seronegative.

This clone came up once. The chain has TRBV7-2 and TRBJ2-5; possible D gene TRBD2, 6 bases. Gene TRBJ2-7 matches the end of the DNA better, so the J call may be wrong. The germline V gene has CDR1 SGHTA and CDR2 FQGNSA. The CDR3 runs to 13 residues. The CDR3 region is CASSLVGGNEQYF. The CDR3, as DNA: TGTGCCAGCAGCTTAGTAGGCGGGAACGAGCAGTACTTC.

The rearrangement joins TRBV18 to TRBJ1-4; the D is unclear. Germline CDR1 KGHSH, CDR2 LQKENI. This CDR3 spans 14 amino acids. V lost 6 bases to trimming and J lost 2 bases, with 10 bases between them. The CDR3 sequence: CASSVGMTNEKLFF. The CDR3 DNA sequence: TGTGCCAGCTCCGTCGGGATGACTAATGAAAAACTGTTTTTT.